These 28 T cell receptor beta chains share one sample of origin, sequenced in a study of cytomegalovirus exposure and HLA in healthy donors (TCRdb year 2017). Library method: the immunoSEQ multiplex PCR assay. For the multiplex PCR, a mixture combining 60 forward primers for TCR Vbeta segments and 13 reverse primers for TCR Jbeta segments was used. TCRdb re-hosts the immuneACCESS table, in-frame sequences only. Its copies lack some clones; in the studies checked, an unresolved V gene accounts for under half of them, and the cause for the rest is not known. The table for this sample shows about 110,000 clones. The leading ten clones occupy 3.7% of the sample. Sequencing was carried out using PBMCs. These receptor sequences come from a man aged 25 to 40 in good health and CMV-seronegative.

The V call is TRBV19, the J call TRBJ2-7; the D gene is possibly TRBD2 (5 bases). The V end was cut by 5 bases, the J end by 0 bases, with 11 bases between. Germline CDR1 and CDR2: LNHDA and SQIVND (reference sequence). CDR3 length: 14 residues. The CDR3 bases are TGTGCCAGTAGTTGGGGAGACGGCTCCTACGAGCAGTACTTC. Residues: CASSWGDGSYEQYF.

V and J are TRBV14 and TRBJ1-2; perhaps TRBD1 as D (5 bases). Germline V CDR1 and CDR2: SGHDN, FVKESK. This CDR3 spans 13 amino acids. V lost 1 base to trimming and J lost 5 bases, with 8 bases between them. CDR3 bases: TGTGCCAGCAGCCAAGGACGGGGGTATGGCTACACCTTC. Translation gives CASSQGRGYGYTF.

The V and J genes are TRBV7-2 and TRBJ2-1; 8 positions match TRBD2. CDR1 is SGHTA and CDR2 is FQGNSA in the germline V gene. V dropped 5 bases and J dropped 3; count of bases not matched to a gene: 6. The CDR3 totals 15 residues. In DNA form, the CDR3 reads TGTGCCAGCAGCCTTACTAGCGGACTCTACAATGAGCAGTTCTTC. Translation gives CASSLTSGLYNEQFF.

CDR3 sequence (DNA): TGTGCCAGTAGTATCGAGGAAGGCACAGATACGCAGTATTTT. Amino acid sequence: CASSIEEGTDTQYF. The chain carries TRBV19 and TRBJ2-3; the D is unclear. Per the germline V gene, CDR1 is LNHDA and CDR2 is SQIVND (reference sequence). The V end was cut by 3 bases, the J end by 1 base, with 8 bases between. This CDR3 is built from 14 residues.

V gene TRBV2 combines with J gene TRBJ2-3, with D possibly matching TRBD2 (7 bases). Germline values: CDR1 SNHLY, CDR2 FYNNEI. V lost 8 bases and J 6 bases, leaving 21 bases between the germline ends. The CDR3 spans 15 residues. The CDR3 loop reads CASDSEGGVSDTQYF. CDR3 in DNA: TGTGCCAGCGACTCGGAGGGGGGGGTGTCGGATACGCAGTATTTT.

The chain combines TRBV5-1 with TRBJ1-5, with D maybe TRBD1 (6 bases). The V and J ends lost 7 bases and 4 bases respectively, with 21 bases between them. The CDR3 extends over 16 amino acids. The germline V gene has CDR1 SGHRS and CDR2 YFSETQ. CDR3 protein: CASPPRGGGPNQPQHF. CDR3 in DNA: TGCGCCAGCCCACCCCGCGGGGGGGGCCCAAATCAGCCCCAGCATTTT.

The chain links TRBV30 to TRBJ2-3, with a weak D call TRBD2 (5 bases). The CDR3 is 13 amino acids. Germline V CDR1 and CDR2: GTSNPN, SVGIG (reference sequence). V lost 0 bases and J 5 bases, leaving 9 bases between the germline ends. Here the CDR3 DNA reads TGTGCCTGGAGTGTCGACTATCGAGATACGCAGTATTTT. Its translation is CAWSVDYRDTQYF.

The chain joins TRBV6-5 to TRBJ2-4; 7 nucleotides match TRBD1. With V trimmed by 2 bases and J by 3 bases, 4 bases remained unmatched. Looked up from germline, CDR1 is MNHEY and CDR2 is SVGAGI. The CDR3 contains 15 residues. The CDR3 region is CASSYARQGKNIQYF. The CDR3 DNA follows: TGTGCCAGCAGTTACGCCCGACAGGGCAAAAACATTCAGTACTTC.

The rearrangement uses TRBV5-1 and TRBJ2-1, with TRBD1 matching over 9 bases. Per the germline V gene, CDR1 is SGHRS and CDR2 is YFSETQ. Trimming removed 0 bases from V and 8 bases from J; junction bases left unmatched: 6. CDR3 length equals 15 residues. CDR3 region: CASSLVDRGMDEQFF. The CDR3 region has the DNA TGCGCCAGCAGCTTGGTCGACAGGGGGATGGATGAGCAGTTCTTC.

The V and J genes are TRBV7-8 and TRBJ1-2; no definite D call. Germline V gene data show CDR1 as SGHVS and CDR2 as FQNEAQ. V shed 1 base and J shed 0 bases, with 9 bases lying between them. The CDR3 runs 15 residues. The CDR3 DNA reads TGTGCCAGCAGCTTAGTCCCAGAAGCTAACTATGGCTACACCTTC. It encodes CASSLVPEANYGYTF.

The chain links TRBV5-1 to TRBJ2-2; weak D call: TRBD2 (6 bases). Trimming removed 3 bases at V and 0 bases at J, with 12 bases between. Per germline, CDR1 SGHRS and CDR2 YFSETQ. The CDR3 has 16 residues. The CDR3 nucleotides are TGCGCCAGCAGCTACCTGAGCGGGTCGAACACCGGGGAGCTGTTTTTT. Encoded protein: CASSYLSGSNTGELFF.

The chain has TRBV7-3 and TRBJ2-7; TRBD1 aligns across 7 bases. The V gene end was trimmed by 6 bases and the J gene end by 6 bases; junction bases not matched to a gene: 11. The V gene's germline CDR1 is SGHTA and CDR2 FQGTGA. The CDR3 has 14 residues. The CDR3 is CASRSASSGGEQYF. The CDR3 nucleotides read TGTGCCAGCAGGTCTGCATCTTCAGGGGGCGAGCAGTACTTC.

The CDR3 DNA reads TGTGCCAGCAGCGGGGGACTAGCGGGGCGCACAGATACGCAGTATTTT. Translation: CASSGGLAGRTDTQYF. The chain is built from TRBV13 and TRBJ2-3; 13 bases agree with TRBD2. Germline V gene lookup returns CDR1 PRHDT and CDR2 FYEKMQ (reference sequence). V shed 5 bases and J 1 base; nucleotides not matched to a gene: 3. The CDR3 is 16 amino acids.

The J gene is TRBJ1-5, the V gene TRBV7-2; 8 bases match TRBD1. The germline gives CDR1 SGHTA, CDR2 FQGNSA. V lost 4 bases and J lost 7; bases outside the gene matches: 0. The CDR3 runs to 12 residues. The CDR3 is CASSSGGQPQHF. The CDR3 nucleotides are TGTGCCAGCAGCTCAGGGGGCCAGCCCCAGCATTTT. The full variable domain, completed using reference TRBV7-2 and TRBJ1-5, is GAGVSQSPSNKVTEKGKDVELRCDPISGHTALYWYRQSLGQGLEFLIYFQGNSAPDKSGLPSDRFSAERTGGSVSTLTIQRTQQEDSAVYLCASSSGGQPQHFGDGTRLSIL.

The chain uses TRBV5-6 and TRBJ2-1; 7 bases are a match to TRBD1. V was clipped by 1 base and J by 0 bases; unmatched bases: 7. Germline CDR1 is SGHDT and CDR2 is YYEEEE. CDR3 length: 17 residues. This CDR3 reads CASSLNRGISSYNEQFF. In DNA, the CDR3 is TGTGCCAGCAGCTTGAACAGGGGAATCAGCTCCTACAATGAGCAGTTCTTC. Full variable domain (remainder filled in from reference TRBV5-6 and TRBJ2-1): DAGVTQSPTHLIKTRGQQVTLRCSPKSGHDTVSWYQQALGQGPQFIFQYYEEEERQRGNFPDRFSGHQFPNYSSELNVNALLLGDSALYLCASSLNRGISSYNEQFFGPGTRLTVL.

The gene calls are TRBV6-1 and TRBJ2-7, with TRBD2 matching 9 bases. The CDR3 extends over 14 amino acids. Germline V gene lookup returns CDR1 MNHNS and CDR2 SASEGT. V lost 3 bases, J lost 5 bases, and 5 bases stayed unmatched. CDR3 loop: CASSDMRGGDEQYF. The CDR3 region has the DNA TGTGCCAGCAGTGACATGCGGGGGGGGGACGAGCAGTACTTC.

The chain couples TRBV7-2 to TRBJ2-1, with D possibly matching TRBD1 (6 bases). The CDR3 contains 13 residues. The V gene lost 5 bases and the J gene lost 9 bases, with 14 bases spanning the gap. CDR1 and CDR2 (germline): SGHTA, FQGNSA. CDR3: CASSAIQGGEQFF. CDR3 DNA: TGTGCCAGCAGCGCTATACAGGGCGGTGAGCAGTTCTTC.

The CDR3 DNA is TGTGCCAGCACCCCACTGGAGGGGCCAAGGCAGCCCCAGCATTTT. Translation gives CASTPLEGPRQPQHF. The chain combines TRBV2 with TRBJ1-5, with a weak D call TRBD1 (5 bases). Per the germline V gene, CDR1 is SNHLY and CDR2 is FYNNEI. The ends were cut back, 7 bases at V and 7 bases at J, with 20 bases in the middle. This CDR3 has 15 residues.

The genes are TRBV25-1 and TRBJ1-2, with TRBD1 matching 7 bases. Trimming removed 3 bases from V and 4 bases from J; junction bases left unmatched: 5. The CDR3 runs to 14 residues. The V gene's germline CDR1 is MGHDK and CDR2 SYGVNS. CDR3 coding DNA: TGTGCCAGCAGTGACCACAGGGGAAGCTATGGCTACACCTTC. Residues: CASSDHRGSYGYTF.

The chain joins TRBV7-6 to TRBJ2-7, with 10 bases matching TRBD2. V lost 7 bases, J lost 12 bases, and 9 bases stayed unmatched. The CDR3 extends over 12 amino acids. Per germline, CDR1 SGHVS and CDR2 FNYEAQ. The CDR3 loop reads CASTASGGALYF. As DNA, the CDR3 is TGTGCCAGCACCGCCAGCGGGGGGGCCCTGTACTTC.

This chain links TRBV5-6 with TRBJ1-2; D is possibly TRBD1 (6 bases). Germline lookup yields CDR1 SGHDT and CDR2 YYEEEE. The CDR3 runs 14 residues. Trimming left V 0 bases short and J 3 bases short, with 9 bases between. Written as DNA, the CDR3 is TGTGCCAGCAGCTTGGGTTGGACAGACTATGGCTACACCTTC. Translated, it gives CASSLGWTDYGYTF.

V is TRBV5-1 and J is TRBJ2-3; 11 bases are a match to TRBD2. J lost 4 bases, V lost 4 bases, and 5 bases had no gene match. The CDR3 is 15 residues long. Germline V gene data show CDR1 as SGHRS and CDR2 as YFSETQ. CDR3 sequence reads: CASSISGGAPDTQYF. The CDR3 DNA follows: TGCGCCAGCAGCATTAGCGGGGGGGCCCCAGATACGCAGTATTTT.

The chain combines TRBV5-8 with TRBJ2-5, with 8 bases that match TRBD2. Per germline, CDR1 SGHTS and CDR2 YDEGEE. V gave up 0 bases and J gave up 4 bases; unmatched junction bases: 8. The CDR3 runs to 16 residues. The CDR3 loop reads CASSLGLARVGETQYF. The CDR3 DNA sequence: TGTGCCAGCAGCTTGGGACTAGCGAGGGTCGGAGAGACCCAGTACTTC.

This chain connects TRBV27 to TRBJ2-1; D not resolved. V was clipped by 1 base and J by 7 bases, with 11 bases between them. Germline CDR1 is MNHEY and CDR2 is SMNVEV (reference sequence). CDR3 length: 14 amino acids. As DNA, the CDR3 is TGTGCCAGCAGTTTATTGGGTCCGGAGAATGAGCAGTTCTTC. Protein sequence: CASSLLGPENEQFF.

The J gene is TRBJ1-2, the V gene TRBV5-1; TRBD1 matches at 8 bases. V shed 5 bases, J shed 4 bases, and the junction held 10 bases outside the gene matches. The CDR3 has 15 residues. Per the germline V gene, CDR1 is SGHRS and CDR2 is YFSETQ. In DNA form, the CDR3 reads TGCGCCAGCAGAATGGCCCCGGGACAGGTCTATGGCTACACCTTC. Protein product: CASRMAPGQVYGYTF.

This chain links TRBV6-5 with TRBJ1-5, with 8 bases fitting TRBD1. V trimming: 5 bases; J trimming: 4 bases; junction bases outside the gene matches: 7. The CDR3 is 15 amino acids. CDR1 MNHEY and CDR2 SVGAGI come from the germline V gene. The CDR3 is CASSPGTGANQPQHF. The CDR3 DNA sequence: TGTGCCAGCAGTCCTGGGACAGGAGCTAATCAGCCCCAGCATTTT.

The V call is TRBV10-3, the J call TRBJ1-1; 7 bases align to TRBD1. Germline V lookup: CDR1 ENHRY, CDR2 SYGVKD. The CDR3 has 14 amino acids. V dropped 7 bases and J dropped 0; count of bases not matched to a gene: 5. As DNA, the CDR3 is TGTGCCATCACCATGGGACAGCTGAACACTGAAGCTTTCTTT. Translation gives CAITMGQLNTEAFF.

This chain links TRBV7-2 with TRBJ1-6, with a weak D call TRBD1 (5 bases). The CDR3 runs 15 residues. The germline gives CDR1 SGHTA, CDR2 FQGNSA. The V gene lost 6 bases and the J gene lost 8 bases, with 17 bases spanning the gap. CDR3 in amino acids: CASRPEGVGHSPLHF. CDR3 DNA sequence: TGTGCCAGCAGGCCGGAGGGAGTGGGGCATTCACCCCTCCACTTT. Filled out from reference TRBV7-2 and TRBJ1-6, the complete variable domain reads GAGVSQSPSNKVTEKGKDVELRCDPISGHTALYWYRQSLGQGLEFLIYFQGNSAPDKSGLPSDRFSAERTGGSVSTLTIQRTQQEDSAVYLCASRPEGVGHSPLHFGNGTRLTVT.